This is a list of T cell receptor beta chains from one sample in a study of T cell responses to AZD1222 COVID-19 vaccine. Repertoires were generated with immunoSEQ multiplex PCR, while TCRdb's copy carries only in-frame clones and drops some. The table includes approximately 180,000 clones, roughly nine tenths detected once. The specimen was peripheral blood, collected on day 0 of AZD1222 vaccination. The receptor set was obtained from an adult in good health. Both conserved end residues are trimmed from each CDR3.

ATSRGGLETQY	TRBV15	TRBJ2-5
ASSQDFLGTVNTEAF	TRBV14	TRBJ1-1
ASSMGGITGTDTQY	TRBV19	TRBJ2-3
AWRRQGNTGELF	TRBV30	TRBJ2-2
ASSGTGLNTEAF	TRBV6-6	TRBJ1-1
ASSSSGDPTIYGYT	TRBV7-2	TRBJ1-2
ASSYDRAYGYT	TRBV6-5	TRBJ1-2
ASSQGQGAGQETQY	TRBV4-2	TRBJ2-5
ASAANTGELF	TRBV27	TRBJ2-2
ASSKSVAGGYNEQF	TRBV7-6	TRBJ2-1
ASSLATGNNSPLH	TRBV5-1	TRBJ1-6
ASTDRSYGYT	TRBV6-5	TRBJ1-2
ASSRDSTYGYT	TRBV6-6	TRBJ1-2
ASSSRGQGATDTQY	TRBV28	TRBJ2-3
AWSVKTDFSPLH	TRBV30	TRBJ1-6
AWSGTGRGKLF	TRBV30	TRBJ1-4
ASSLVTNTGELF	TRBV5-1	TRBJ2-2
ASSESADRVSNEQF	TRBV10-1	TRBJ2-1
ASSAGDRVGKLF	TRBV28	TRBJ1-4
ASSSDAADLSSYNSPLH	TRBV5-6	TRBJ1-6
ASSLLGRVTDTQY	TRBV5-1	TRBJ2-3
ASSPIATGELF	TRBV5-1	TRBJ2-2